The 26 T cell receptor beta chains given below trace back to one sample, sequenced in a study of post-analysis software for immune sequencing data. Study conclusions and caveats: The five TRBV segments detected at higher frequency in patients than in controls included TRBV5-6, TRBV5-1 and TRBV20-1.

Their cognate antigens are unknown. Each TCR beta cDNA library carried unique molecular identifiers. From the PCR reads, TCRdb called clonotypes with MiXCR, one entry per CDR3 protein. The sample lists around 770,000 distinct CDR3 sequences; under 60% were seen once. Sequenced sample: blood. These receptors all stem from a girl aged 10 to 17 with multiple sclerosis.

In this sample, this clonotype turned up a few times. This chain uses TRBV20-1 with TRBJ2-7, with unresolved D. The germline V and J ends were trimmed by 1 base and 2 bases, with 9 bases remaining between them. Per germline, CDR1 DFQATT and CDR2 SNEGSKA (reference sequence). The CDR3 covers 13 residues. This chain's CDR3 is CSARVTATYEQYF. CDR3 DNA sequence: TGCAGTGCTAGAGTGACTGCCACCTACGAGCAGTACTTC.

This clonotype was seen more than once but under ten times. The chain combines TRBV20-1 with TRBJ2-7; D remains ambiguous. Per the germline V gene, CDR1 is DFQATT and CDR2 is SNEGSKA (reference sequence). Trimming removed 0 bases from V and 3 bases from J, with 9 bases in between. The CDR3 is made up of 13 amino acids. CDR3 nucleotide sequence: TGCAGTGCTAGAGAAGTGGGCTACTACGAGCAGTACTTC. Translating gives CSAREVGYYEQYF.

J is TRBJ2-1 and V is TRBV5-1; TRBD2 agrees at 7 bases. Germline V CDR1 and CDR2: SGHRS, YFSETQ. The CDR3 has 14 amino acids. V shed 4 bases, J shed 4 bases, and the junction held 5 bases outside the gene matches. The CDR3 bases are TGCGCCAGCAGCAGGGAGGGGCCTTACAATGAGCAGTTCTTC. It codes for CASSREGPYNEQFF.

The J gene is TRBJ2-7, the V gene TRBV2; TRBD2 agrees at 12 bases. The CDR3 length is 16 residues. The germline CDR1 and CDR2 sequences are SNHLY and FYNNEI. The junction had 6 bases not matched to a gene; V was cut back by 2 bases and J by 4 bases. As DNA, the CDR3 is TGTGCCAGCAGTGAAAGGCTAGCGGGAGGGCCTTACGAGCAGTACTTC. Encoded protein: CASSERLAGGPYEQYF.

The sample holds a few counts of this clonotype. The CDR3 is CASSHTSTDTQYF. The CDR3 DNA is TGTGCCAGCAGCCATACTAGCACAGATACGCAGTATTTT. The J gene is TRBJ2-3, the V gene TRBV7-8; no reliable D call. The CDR3 covers 13 residues. Per the germline V gene, CDR1 is SGHVS and CDR2 is FQNEAQ. V lost 5 bases and J lost 0, with 6 bases in between.

This clonotype occurred a few times. The rearrangement uses TRBV28 and TRBJ2-5; 8 nucleotides line up with TRBD1. V shed 8 bases, J shed 4 bases, and the junction held 15 bases outside the gene matches. This CDR3 is 16 amino acids long. Germline CDR1 reads MDHEN; CDR2 reads SYDVKM. CDR3 region: CASGVGDRSFGETQYF. CDR3 DNA: TGTGCCAGCGGGGTGGGGGACAGGTCTTTCGGAGAGACCCAGTACTTC.

This clonotype was detected only once. A much larger clone differs by one base, so this may be a read error. V gene TRBV6-6 combines with J gene TRBJ2-3; D is undetermined. Germline V gene lookup returns CDR1 MNHNY and CDR2 SVGAGI (reference sequence). The length of the CDR3 is 10 residues. In DNA form, the CDR3 reads TGTGCCAGCGGCACAGATGCGCAGTATTTT. Amino acid sequence: CASGTDAQYF.

This chain links TRBV10-3 with TRBJ2-1; TRBD2 aligns across 13 bases. The ends lost 9 bases at V and 10 bases at J; junction bases unmatched: 9. The CDR3 contains 14 residues. Germline lookup yields CDR1 ENHRY and CDR2 SYGVKD. The CDR3 DNA follows: TGTGCCATGGCTACTAGCGGGAGGGCCGACGAGCAGTTCTTC. Its translation is CAMATSGRADEQFF.

This clonotype was detected only once. The rearrangement uses TRBV20-1 and TRBJ2-3; the match to TRBD2 covers 10 bases. The CDR3 length is 14 residues. V lost 7 bases and J lost 5; bases outside the gene matches: 9. Germline loops: CDR1 DFQATT, CDR2 SNEGSKA (reference sequence). The CDR3 protein is CSVFWLAGEDTQYF. The CDR3 nucleotides read TGCAGTGTGTTCTGGCTAGCGGGAGAAGATACGCAGTATTTT.

This clonotype was seen a handful of times. The J gene is TRBJ1-1, the V gene TRBV20-1; D might be TRBD1 (5 bases). The CDR3 sequence is 12 residues long. The V gene's germline CDR1 is DFQATT and CDR2 SNEGSKA (reference sequence). V was trimmed by 3 bases and J by 6 bases, leaving 11 bases between them. Written as DNA, the CDR3 is TGCAGTGCTAGGGTTGCGGGGCCTGAAGCTTTCTTT. It specifies CSARVAGPEAFF.

This clonotype was seen a few times. V is TRBV27 and J is TRBJ2-7; maybe TRBD1 (5 bases). V lost 9 bases, J lost 2 bases, and 14 bases lay in between. Germline assignment: CDR1 MNHEY and CDR2 SMNVEV (reference sequence). This CDR3 has 13 residues. This chain's CDR3 is CASATAVPYEQYF. CDR3 DNA sequence: TGTGCCAGTGCGACAGCAGTACCCTACGAGCAGTACTTC.

The table lists this clonotype with a few counts. The chain is built from TRBV10-3 and TRBJ2-1, with 8 bases aligning to TRBD1. CDR1 and CDR2 from the germline V gene are ENHRY and SYGVKD. The CDR3 runs 17 residues. V lost 2 bases and J lost 7; bases outside the gene matches: 13. CDR3 sequence: CAISEPARQGNYNEQFF. CDR3 coding DNA: TGTGCCATCAGTGAGCCTGCCCGACAGGGGAACTATAATGAGCAGTTCTTC.

This CDR3 reads CASSPWGGAVYEQYF. DNA for the CDR3: TGTGCCAGCAGCCCATGGGGCGGGGCGGTATACGAGCAGTACTTC. The chain is built from TRBV7-9 and TRBJ2-5, with D perhaps matching TRBD2 (6 bases). The end of the DNA aligns better with TRBJ2-7, so the J call may be wrong. This CDR3 spans 15 amino acids. CDR1 and CDR2 from the germline V gene are SEHNR and FQNEAQ (reference sequence).

In this sample, this clonotype turned up a few times. This sequence joins TRBV20-1 and TRBJ2-7; D uncertain. Trimming cost V 4 bases and J 1 base, with 11 bases left between them. The CDR3 extends over 13 amino acids. Germline V gene data show CDR1 as DFQATT and CDR2 as SNEGSKA (reference sequence). The CDR3 spells CSAILQTSYEQYF. The CDR3, as DNA: TGCAGTGCTATTCTACAAACGTCCTACGAGCAGTACTTC.

The chain uses TRBV12-3 or TRBV12-4 and TRBJ2-1, with TRBD2 matching over 9 bases. The junction had 11 bases not matched to a gene; V was cut back by 6 bases and J by 8 bases. This CDR3 has 15 residues. The chain's CDR3 is CASSPGLALGYEQFF. In nucleotides, the CDR3 is TGTGCCAGCAGCCCGGGACTAGCCCTGGGGTATGAGCAGTTCTTC.

V and J are TRBV6-5 and TRBJ1-2; a weak D match, TRBD1 (6 bases). CDR3 length: 14 amino acids. The V end lost 4 bases, the J end lost 8 bases, and 17 bases lay between the germline ends. Per the germline V gene, CDR1 is MNHEY and CDR2 is SVGAGI. The CDR3 bases are TGTGCCAGCAGTTCCCCAGGGGAGAAGGTGGGCTACACCTTC. It codes for CASSSPGEKVGYTF.

The chain combines TRBV7-2 with TRBJ2-3; no reliable D call. The length of the CDR3 is 12 residues. Germline-derived CDR1 and CDR2 are SGHTA and FQGNSA. V lost 4 bases and J lost 2, with 4 bases in between. The CDR3 nucleotides read TGTGCCAGCAGCTACCCCACAGATACGCAGTATTTT. Translation: CASSYPTDTQYF.

J is TRBJ2-3 and V is TRBV6-6; D is unresolved. Trimming left V 6 bases short and J 9 bases short, with 16 bases between. CDR3 length: 13 amino acids. The germline CDR1 and CDR2 sequences are MNHNY and SVGAGI (reference sequence). CDR3 residues: CASSSARVDTQYF. DNA for the CDR3: TGTGCCAGCAGCTCGGCTAGGGTAGACACGCAGTATTTT.

The chain couples TRBV5-1 to TRBJ1-2, with 9 bases that match TRBD1. Germline lookup yields CDR1 SGHRS and CDR2 YFSETQ. The CDR3 extends over 15 amino acids. V lost 4 bases and J lost 0; bases outside the gene matches: 4. CDR3: CASSTDRGANYGYTF. CDR3 bases: TGCGCCAGCAGCACGGACAGGGGAGCTAACTATGGCTACACCTTC.

The J gene is TRBJ2-3, the V gene TRBV20-1, with D hard to call. CDR1 DFQATT and CDR2 SNEGSKA come from the germline V gene (reference sequence). The ends were cut back, 3 bases at V and 2 bases at J, with 9 bases in the middle. The CDR3 has 13 residues. The CDR3 sequence is CSARIRHTDTQYF. For the CDR3, the DNA is TGCAGTGCTAGGATCAGGCACACAGATACGCAGTATTTT.

The rearrangement uses TRBV2 and TRBJ1-2; D might be TRBD1 (6 bases). Trimming removed 2 bases at V and 5 bases at J, with 15 bases between. This CDR3 region has 15 residues. Germline loops: CDR1 SNHLY, CDR2 FYNNEI. This CDR3 is CASSENRGRPYGYTF. CDR3 in DNA: TGTGCCAGCAGTGAAAATAGGGGGAGGCCTTATGGCTACACCTTC.

The J gene is TRBJ2-3, the V gene TRBV20-1, with D perhaps matching TRBD1 or TRBD2 (5 bases each). The CDR3 length is 15 residues. Trimming took off 2 bases at V and 0 bases at J, with 12 bases between the two ends. Germline lookup yields CDR1 DFQATT and CDR2 SNEGSKA (reference sequence). CDR3 loop: CSARLGPRSTDTQYF. CDR3 bases: TGCAGTGCTAGACTGGGACCTCGAAGCACAGATACGCAGTATTTT.

This chain joins TRBV29-1 and TRBJ2-3; no reliable D call. CDR3 length: 11 residues. Trimming pared 3 bases from V and 10 bases from J, leaving 11 bases between. Germline V gene sequence: CDR1 SQVTM, CDR2 ANQGSEA. CDR3 residues: CSVDVCPAQYF. The CDR3 DNA follows: TGCAGCGTTGATGTATGCCCGGCGCAGTATTTT.

CDR3 bases: TGCAGTGCCCCTCCAGCGGGAGGTTTTTCCGAGCAGTACTTC. This codes for CSAPPAGGFSEQYF. The V call is TRBV20-1, the J call TRBJ2-7; TRBD2 aligns across 9 bases. CDR3 length: 14 amino acids. V was pared by 6 bases and J by 6 bases, with 12 bases of the junction left unmatched. Germline V gene sequence: CDR1 DFQATT, CDR2 SNEGSKA (reference sequence).

V usage is TRBV20-1 and J usage is TRBJ2-4, with 10 bases aligning to TRBD2. TRBJ2-7 explains the end of the DNA better; the J call may be wrong. Germline values: CDR1 DFQATT, CDR2 SNEGSKA (reference sequence). The CDR3 runs 17 residues. Here the CDR3 reads CSARERFSGLAGVEQYF. The CDR3 coding sequence is TGCAGTGCTAGAGAGAGGTTTAGTGGGCTAGCGGGAGTCGAGCAGTACTTC.

This clonotype was detected a few times. J is TRBJ2-7 and V is TRBV10-3; 12 nucleotides align to TRBD2. The CDR3 totals 14 residues. The junction had 6 bases not matched to a gene; V was cut back by 11 bases and J by 1 base. From germline, CDR1 is ENHRY and CDR2 SYGVKD. The CDR3 loop reads CAASGTSGSYEQYF. CDR3 bases: TGTGCCGCCTCCGGGACTAGCGGGTCCTACGAGCAGTACTTC.